This T cell receptor (beta chain) was obtained from a study of shared clonotypes between healthy human individuals. V was shortened by 1 base and J by 0 bases, with 10 bases between the two germline ends. The germline V gene encodes CDR1 MNHEY and CDR2 SVGAGI. The CDR3 covers 16 residues. The count of this clone is one. Other DNA sequences in this sample translate to the same CDR3. The naive CD8 fraction comprised CD45RO-negative cells positively selected for CCR7 and excluded terminally differentiated effector memory CD45RA+ cells. Those who donated were healthy HIV-negative adults, with no recent acute infections or vaccinations reported. Donors comprised only Caucasian adults living in Nashville, Tennessee. Assay runs were performed at deep level. The authors' processing: Junction-only sequences produced by ImmunoSEQ had no quality scores, so filtering differed. Profiling relied on immunoSEQ multiplex PCR, and the TCRdb table lists in-frame clones only, not all of them. Clone size and V and J calls were adopted from that table, with D and trimming inferred from the DNA. The sample carries over 2 million clones, approximately 95% recorded once.

The sequence was collected from a man aged 18-30 years in good health. The V and J genes are TRBV6-5 and TRBJ2-1; tentatively, D is TRBD2 (7 bases). What was sequenced was naive CD8+ T cells sorted from blood. As DNA, the CDR3 is TGTGCCAGCAGTTACTTCGGGGGGCTCTCCTACAATGAGCAGTTCTTC. Protein sequence: CASSYFGGLSYNEQFF.